These 5 T cell receptor beta chains were sequenced from one sample in a study of cytomegalovirus exposure and HLA in healthy donors (dated by TCRdb to the late 2010s). Preparation of the library involved the immunoSEQ multiplex PCR assay. For the multiplex PCR, a mixture combining 60 forward primers for TCR Vbeta segments and 13 reverse primers for TCR Jbeta segments was used. TCRdb limited this immuneACCESS table to in-frame rearrangements with V and J called. A share of clones is missing; checked studies link under half to unresolved V genes, and the rest is unexplained. The sample includes about 190,000 clones, with roughly 81% observed a single time. Roughly 2% of the sample comes from the top ten. Source material: PBMCs. The source is a woman aged 25 to 45 in good health and CMV-seropositive.

This sequence joins TRBV14 and TRBJ2-7; D gene unclear. The CDR3 totals 13 residues. Trimming took 4 bases from V and 3 from J, leaving 10 bases between them. Germline V gives CDR1 SGHDN, CDR2 FVKESK. CDR3 loop: CASSPTSIYEQYF. CDR3 nucleotide sequence: TGTGCCAGCAGCCCCACTTCCATCTACGAGCAGTACTTC. The full variable domain, its missing parts supplied by reference TRBV14 and TRBJ2-7, is EAGVTQFPSHSVIEKGQTVTLRCDPISGHDNLYWYRRVMGKEIKFLLHFVKESKQDESGMPNNRFLAERTGGTYSTLKVQPAELEDSGVYFCASSPTSIYEQYFGPGTRLTVT.

The chain links TRBV2 to TRBJ1-6; weak D call: TRBD1 (5 bases). This CDR3 spans 15 amino acids. Germline CDR1 SNHLY, CDR2 FYNNEI. Trimming shortened V by 2 bases and J by 6 bases, and 11 bases separated the two germline ends. The CDR3 nucleotides are TGTGCCAGCAGTGAAATGACGGGGGGTAATTCACCCCTCCACTTT. It encodes CASSEMTGGNSPLHF.

The chain recombines TRBV29-1 with TRBJ2-1; D gene unclear. Looked up from germline, CDR1 is SQVTM and CDR2 is ANQGSEA. Trimming pared 7 bases from V and 3 bases from J, leaving 10 bases between. This CDR3 region has 12 residues. The CDR3 region has the DNA TGCAGCGCCAAGCGCGACTACAATGAGCAGTTCTTC. Protein product: CSAKRDYNEQFF.

J is TRBJ2-3 and V is TRBV5-1; 8 nucleotides match TRBD2. Losses at the gene ends were 2 bases for V and 2 bases for J; bases not matched to a gene: 4. Germline CDR1 SGHRS, CDR2 YFSETQ. The CDR3 runs to 15 residues. CDR3 sequence reads: CASSFISGTTDTQYF. The DNA for the CDR3 is TGCGCCAGCAGCTTTATTAGCGGGACCACAGATACGCAGTATTTT. The variable domain in full, completed from reference TRBV5-1 and TRBJ2-3, reads KAGVTQTPRYLIKTRGQQVTLSCSPISGHRSVSWYQQTPGQGLQFLFEYFSETQRNKGNFPGRFSGRQFSNSRSEMNVSTLELGDSALYLCASSFISGTTDTQYFGPGTRLTVL.

A single count supports this clone. The chain uses TRBV28 and TRBJ2-5, with 11 bases that match TRBD2. V lost 3 bases and J lost 5; bases outside the gene matches: 5. The CDR3 length is 15 residues. Germline V gene lookup returns CDR1 MDHEN and CDR2 SYDVKM. The CDR3 DNA follows: TGTGCCAGCAGTTTCCAACTAGCGGGAGCCGAGACCCAGTACTTC. Residues: CASSFQLAGAETQYF.